These 24 T cell receptor beta chains came from one sample sequenced in a study of identical twins. TCRdb re-called the 5' RACE reads through MiXCR, storing one row per CDR3 protein. The table includes about 390,000 distinct CDR3 sequences, approximately 8.8% detected once. The sample was naive T cells sorted from blood. Receptor source: a woman aged 45-65 years in good health.

This clonotype was seen a few times. The rearrangement uses TRBV2 and TRBJ2-3; D is possibly TRBD2 (6 bases). Germline-derived CDR1 and CDR2 are SNHLY and FYNNEI. This CDR3 region has 15 residues. Trimming cost V 1 base and J 1 base, with 9 bases left between them. CDR3 nucleotide sequence: TGTGCCAGCAGTGAAGTAGCGGTGGGCACAGATACGCAGTATTTT. This gives the protein CASSEVAVGTDTQYF.

Note on this clonotype: This clone may be a read error of a much larger clone one base away. The conserved final phenylalanine or tryptophan is absent from the CDR3, which likely points to a read error. V usage is TRBV5-1 and J usage is TRBJ2-5; 7 nucleotides line up with TRBD1. Unmatched junction bases numbered 4, after V lost 6 bases and J lost 5 bases. Germline V gene sequence: CDR1 SGHRS, CDR2 YFSETQ. The CDR3 sequence is 12 residues long. This chain's CDR3 is CASNRQGETQYC. In DNA, the CDR3 is TGCGCCAGCAACAGACAGGGCGAGACCCAGTACTGC.

This clonotype appeared a few times. For the CDR3, the DNA is TGCAGCGTATTAGCGGGAGTTCTAGATACGCAGTATTTT. This codes for CSVLAGVLDTQYF. The rearrangement uses TRBV29-1 and TRBJ2-3, with 9 bases fitting TRBD2. Germline V CDR1 and CDR2: SQVTM, ANQGSEA. After removal of 6 bases from V and 5 bases from J, the junction contained 6 bases not matched to a gene. This CDR3 comprises 13 residues.

This clonotype was detected ten times or more. The chain recombines TRBV6-2 or TRBV6-3 with TRBJ2-1; no clear D. The germline V gene encodes CDR1 MNHEY and CDR2 SVGEGT. Trimming stripped 5 bases from V and 5 bases from J, with 4 bases between. The CDR3 runs 11 residues. The CDR3 region is CASSVNNEQFF. As DNA, the CDR3 is TGTGCCAGCAGTGTAAACAATGAGCAGTTCTTC.

The chain couples TRBV5-6 to TRBJ2-7; a weak D match, TRBD1 (5 bases). This CDR3 spans 14 amino acids. Germline lookup yields CDR1 SGHDT and CDR2 YYEEEE. The ends were cut back, 3 bases at V and 0 bases at J, with 10 bases in the middle. CDR3 sequence (DNA): TGTGCCAGCAGCTGGACACCAAACTCCTACGAGCAGTACTTC. Amino acids: CASSWTPNSYEQYF.

This chain links TRBV11-2 with TRBJ2-7; 8 bases align to TRBD2. The ends lost 3 bases at V and 5 bases at J; junction bases unmatched: 9. CDR1 SGHAT and CDR2 FQNNGV come from the germline V gene. The CDR3 covers 15 residues. CDR3 amino acids: CASSFRAGAVNEQYF. Here the CDR3 DNA reads TGTGCCAGCAGCTTCCGAGCGGGAGCTGTGAACGAGCAGTACTTC.

The chain carries TRBV6-9 and TRBJ2-7; D remains unclear. The CDR3 runs 10 residues. V lost 11 bases, J lost 6 bases, and 11 bases lay in between. Per germline, CDR1 MNHGY and CDR2 SVAAGI. CDR3 protein: CASPWSEQYV. CDR3 nucleotide sequence: TGTGCCTCCCCCTGGAGCGAGCAGTACGTC.

This clonotype has just a few counts. The chain employs TRBV12-3 or TRBV12-4 and TRBJ2-6; D might be TRBD1 (5 bases). The CDR3 has 14 amino acids. The ends were cut back, 5 bases at V and 3 bases at J, with 8 bases in the middle. DNA of the CDR3: TGTGCCAGCAGTCCAGGGCTTGGGGCCAACGTCCTGACTTTC. Its translation is CASSPGLGANVLTF.

This chain uses TRBV14 with TRBJ2-1, with TRBD2 identical over 10 bases. The CDR3 loop spans 17 amino acids. Germline trimming cut 4 bases from V and 8 bases from J; bases unmatched to any gene: 14. CDR1 is SGHDN, CDR2 FVKESK, per germline. The CDR3 loop is CASSLTPPSGSLHEQFF. CDR3 nucleotide sequence: TGTGCCAGCAGCCTCACTCCGCCTAGCGGGAGCCTCCATGAGCAGTTCTTC.

This clonotype was observed a handful of times. This chain joins TRBV20-1 and TRBJ2-7; D gene ambiguous. The CDR3 sequence is 8 residues long. The V gene's germline CDR1 is DFQATT and CDR2 SNEGSKA (reference sequence). V shed 3 bases and J shed 9 bases, with 3 bases lying between them. DNA of the CDR3: TGCAGTGCTAGCGGGCAGTACTTC. Amino acid sequence: CSASGQYF.

This clonotype was counted a few times. The chain employs TRBV5-1 and TRBJ2-1; D might be TRBD2 (5 bases). Trimming shortened V by 0 bases and J by 6 bases, and 10 bases separated the two germline ends. The CDR3 is made up of 14 amino acids. Germline CDR1 is SGHRS and CDR2 is YFSETQ. CDR3 bases: TGCGCCAGCAGCTTGGAGGGTAGCGCCAATGAGCAGTTCTTC. This translates into CASSLEGSANEQFF.

This clonotype was recorded many times. The V call is TRBV4-1, the J call TRBJ2-1; unclear D gene. Germline V CDR1 and CDR2: MGHRA, YSYEKL. V shed 0 bases and J shed 7 bases, with 7 bases lying between them. CDR3 size: 13 residues. The CDR3 is CASSQDPGNEQFF. CDR3 coding DNA: TGCGCCAGCAGCCAAGATCCCGGGAATGAGCAGTTCTTC.

In its sample, this clonotype was seen a few times. The chain recombines TRBV7-8 with TRBJ2-1; D may be TRBD2 (6 bases). Germline V CDR1 and CDR2: SGHVS, FQNEAQ. Deletions cut 2 bases from V and 9 bases from J, with 17 bases between. This CDR3 spans 15 amino acids. CDR3 region: CASSLRGGLEGEQFF. CDR3 coding DNA: TGTGCCAGCAGCTTACGAGGAGGGCTTGAGGGTGAGCAGTTCTTC. Full variable domain (rest looked up from reference TRBV7-8 and TRBJ2-1): GAGVSQSPRYKVAKRGQDVALRCDPISGHVSLFWYQQALGQGPEFLTYFQNEAQLDKSGLPSDRFFAERPEGSVSTLKIQRTQQEDSAVYLCASSLRGGLEGEQFFGPGTRLTVL.

This clonotype was seen ten or more times. This sequence joins TRBV27 and TRBJ2-1; 11 bases line up with TRBD2. J lost 8 bases, V lost 4 bases, and 10 bases had no gene match. CDR1 is MNHEY, CDR2 SMNVEV, per germline (reference sequence). The CDR3 totals 16 residues. The CDR3 sequence: CASSWTLAGGVDEQFF. The CDR3 coding sequence is TGTGCCAGCAGTTGGACCCTAGCGGGAGGTGTGGATGAGCAGTTCTTC.

This clonotype was seen repeatedly, ten times or more. V and J are TRBV5-1 and TRBJ2-3; D is possibly TRBD1 (5 bases). The CDR3 length is 13 residues. CDR1 is SGHRS, CDR2 YFSETQ, per germline. V shed 2 bases and J shed 3 bases, with 7 bases lying between them. In DNA, the CDR3 is TGCGCCAGCAGCTTTAGACAGACAGATACGCAGTATTTT. This sequence encodes CASSFRQTDTQYF.

This clonotype was observed many times. This chain's CDR3 is CASSSPALAKNIQYF. CDR3 in DNA: TGTGCCAGCAGTTCCCCGGCCTTAGCCAAAAACATTCAGTACTTC. The V and J genes are TRBV27 and TRBJ2-4; D gene ambiguous. Germline CDR1 MNHEY, CDR2 SMNVEV (reference sequence). CDR3 size: 15 residues. The germline V and J ends were trimmed by 4 bases and 0 bases, with 10 bases remaining between them.

This clonotype was counted only a few times. This chain links TRBV27 with TRBJ1-2; D is perhaps TRBD1 (6 bases). Looked up from germline, CDR1 is MNHEY and CDR2 is SMNVEV (reference sequence). V was shortened by 2 bases and J by 6 bases, with 19 bases between the two germline ends. The CDR3 runs 16 residues. The CDR3 sequence: CASSLQGLGFRDGYTF. The DNA for the CDR3 is TGTGCCAGCAGTTTACAGGGGCTAGGGTTCAGGGATGGCTACACCTTC.

This clonotype was recorded at least ten times. This chain connects TRBV3-1 to TRBJ2-7, with D perhaps matching TRBD2 (6 bases). Germline V lookup: CDR1 LGHDT, CDR2 YNNKEL (reference sequence). The CDR3 contains 15 residues. Between the trimmed V and J ends, which lost 3 bases and 1 base, there was a span of 13 bases. The CDR3: CASSQGVSGSYEQYV. The CDR3 DNA sequence: TGTGCCAGCAGCCAGGGGGTCAGCGGGTCCTACGAGCAGTACGTC.

This clonotype was counted ten times or more. The V call is TRBV12-3 or TRBV12-4, the J call TRBJ2-1, with D maybe TRBD2 (5 bases). The CDR3 spans 12 residues. Trimming removed 2 bases at V and 12 bases at J, with 11 bases between. The CDR3 reads CASSLREGRQFF. The CDR3 nucleotides are TGTGCCAGCAGTTTACGGGAAGGGCGGCAGTTCTTC.

This clonotype occurred a few times. J is TRBJ2-5 and V is TRBV7-3, with D possibly being TRBD2 (6 bases). Germline lookup yields CDR1 SGHTA and CDR2 FQGTGA. Trimming took 5 bases from V and 4 from J, leaving 11 bases between them. The CDR3 totals 13 residues. The DNA for the CDR3 is TGTGCCAGCAGCAGGGACTTGGGAGAGACCCAGTACTTC. It is translated as CASSRDLGETQYF.

The CDR3: CASSPYTSAEQFF. CDR3 DNA: TGTGCCAGCAGCCCATACACTAGCGCAGAGCAGTTCTTC. J is TRBJ2-1 and V is TRBV7-3; 7 bases are shared with TRBD2. CDR1 is SGHTA and CDR2 is FQGTGA in the germline V gene. The CDR3 is made up of 13 amino acids. J was trimmed by 10 bases and V by 5 bases; bases with no gene match: 8.

This clonotype was recorded at least ten times. The rearrangement uses TRBV7-9 and TRBJ2-7; D may be TRBD2 (6 bases). V was trimmed by 3 bases and J by 3 bases, leaving 18 bases between them. Germline loops: CDR1 SEHNR, CDR2 FQNEAQ (reference sequence). The CDR3 consists of 16 residues. CDR3 nucleotides: TGTGCCAGCAGCTTCCTTTTTGGAGGGGCGATCTACGAGCAGTACGTC. As protein: CASSFLFGGAIYEQYV.

There are a few counts of this clonotype. The chain links TRBV6-4 to TRBJ1-2; maybe TRBD1 (5 bases). CDR3 length: 12 residues. V was cut by 3 bases and J by 8 bases, with 10 bases left in between. Looked up from germline, CDR1 is MRHNA and CDR2 is SNTAGT. CDR3 sequence: CASSDQGYGYTF. Written as DNA, the CDR3 is TGTGCCAGCAGTGATCAGGGATACGGCTACACCTTC.

The chain recombines TRBV4-2 with TRBJ2-1; D uncertain. The CDR3 runs to 14 residues. The V gene's germline CDR1 is LGHNA and CDR2 YNFKEQ. The V end was cut by 0 bases, the J end by 7 bases, with 10 bases between. The CDR3 here is CASSQDWALNEQFF. CDR3 nucleotides: TGTGCCAGCAGCCAAGATTGGGCCCTGAATGAGCAGTTCTTC.